The rows below give T cell receptor beta chains drawn from one sample of a study of blood T cells in healthy people across ages. TCRdb redid the calling of the 5' RACE reads with MiXCR, one entry per CDR3 protein. The sample lists fewer than 2 million distinct CDR3 sequences, approximately 40% seen once, with approximately 22% in the top ten. Material: blood. Source of these receptors: a human donor in good health. Both conserved end residues are part of each CDR3.

cdr3_aa cdr3_length j_call v_call
CAISVERGETQYF 13 TRBJ2-5 TRBV10-3
CASSSRSAVSTDTQYF 16 TRBJ2-3 TRBV7-2
CAISEGSGGREKLFF 15 TRBJ1-4 TRBV10-3
CASSQSTGGYTPLHF 15 TRBJ1-6 TRBV4-3
CSVPGRLAVQETQYF 15 TRBJ2-5 TRBV29-1
CASTDPGQGNEKLFF 15 TRBJ1-4 TRBV5-1
CASRTGDLAGANVLTF 16 TRBJ2-6 TRBV9
CSAIPTGRKDTQYF 14 TRBJ2-3 TRBV20-1
CATSDLLGADNEQFF 15 TRBJ2-1 TRBV24-1
CASREGAHQPQHF 13 TRBJ1-5 TRBV6-6
CASSNGLAPNEQFF 14 TRBJ2-1 TRBV7-9
CASSSSSRAGFQNEQYF 17 NA TRBV9
CASSQEGSGLYGYTF 15 TRBJ1-2 TRBV7-2
CASKFVSYEQYF 12 TRBJ2-7 TRBV2
CASSQARRTVNTEAFF 16 TRBJ1-1 TRBV3-1
CASSRDREPYNSPLHF 16 TRBJ1-6 TRBV5-6
CASSLTFQGSDDYTF 15 TRBJ1-2 TRBV12-3/TRBV12-4
CASSYSARSSYNEQFF 16 TRBJ2-1 TRBV6-5
CASSAGLAGGRNEQFF 16 TRBJ2-1 TRBV7-3
CASSKPSGDEQFF 13 TRBJ2-1 TRBV7-2
CASSFRRGQGAAKNIQYF 18 TRBJ2-4 TRBV28
CASTWGGTDQPQHF 14 TRBJ1-5 TRBV12-3/TRBV12-4
CSVEDQEGGYGYTF 14 TRBJ1-2 TRBV29-1